The 13 T cell receptor beta chains in this list originate from one sample, sequenced in a study of cytomegalovirus exposure and HLA in healthy donors (dated by TCRdb to the late 2010s). Receptor libraries were prepared by the immunoSEQ multiplex PCR assay. For the multiplex PCR, a mixture combining 60 forward primers for TCR Vbeta segments and 13 reverse primers for TCR Jbeta segments was used. Imported from immuneACCESS, the table was reduced by TCRdb to in-frame sequences with V and J called. These copies leave out some clones; in studies compared against another copy, an unresolved V gene accounts for under half, and the cause of the remainder is not known. Within this sample are roughly 170,000 clones, with roughly 85% of them counted one time only. Clones ranked in the top ten supply approximately 1.5% of the sample. The material sequenced was PBMCs. The receptors derive from a male donor in good health and CMV-seronegative.

The chain has TRBV7-9 and TRBJ2-7; D remains ambiguous. Trimming left V 3 bases short and J 3 bases short, with 15 bases between. The CDR3 has 15 amino acids. The germline gives CDR1 SEHNR, CDR2 FQNEAQ (reference sequence). The DNA for the CDR3 is TGTGCCAGCAGCTTGTTCCACATCGAAGACTACGAGCAGTACTTC. Residues: CASSLFHIEDYEQYF.

This chain uses TRBV5-1 with TRBJ1-5; D is uncertain. CDR1 is SGHRS, CDR2 YFSETQ, per germline. This CDR3 spans 14 amino acids. The V end lost 4 bases, the J end lost 2 bases, and 10 bases lay between the germline ends. Written as DNA, the CDR3 is TGCGCCAGCAGCCTAGGGAGGGGCAATCAGCCCCAGCATTTT. Residues: CASSLGRGNQPQHF.

This clone appeared a single time. This chain connects TRBV5-1 to TRBJ2-1; TRBD1 is a possible D gene (5 bases). V lost 4 bases, J lost 5 bases, and 16 bases lay in between. The CDR3 has 15 residues. Per germline, CDR1 SGHRS and CDR2 YFSETQ. This chain's CDR3 is CASSPDRTPNNEQFF. CDR3 in DNA: TGCGCCAGCAGCCCTGATCGGACACCTAACAATGAGCAGTTCTTC.

This chain links TRBV9 with TRBJ2-3; TRBD2 aligns across 9 bases. This CDR3 has 16 residues. Germline lookup yields CDR1 SGDLS and CDR2 YYNGEE. The V gene end was trimmed by 0 bases and the J gene end by 4 bases; junction bases not matched to a gene: 6. CDR3 nucleotide sequence: TGTGCCAGCAGCGTAGCGGCGGGGGGGGCCCCAGATACGCAGTATTTT. It encodes CASSVAAGGAPDTQYF.

The chain employs TRBV7-8 and TRBJ2-1, with 7 bases identical to TRBD2. After removal of 5 bases from V and 6 bases from J, the junction contained 4 bases not matched to a gene. The CDR3 contains 13 residues. Looked up from germline, CDR1 is SGHVS and CDR2 is FQNEAQ. The CDR3 loop reads CASSGDYTNEQFF. CDR3 bases: TGTGCCAGCAGCGGGGACTATACCAATGAGCAGTTCTTC.

This chain links TRBV7-2 with TRBJ2-1, with TRBD2 matching 16 bases. The trim removed 6 bases at V and 12 bases at J, leaving 11 bases unmatched. CDR1 is SGHTA, CDR2 FQGNSA, per germline. The CDR3 length is 16 residues. For the CDR3, the DNA is TGTGCCAGCAGGGATCCCGGGACTAGCGGGAGGGCCTCGCAGTTCTTC. Its translation: CASRDPGTSGRASQFF.

This rearrangement joins TRBV18 to TRBJ1-6; TRBD1 might be the D (5 bases). V lost 6 bases to trimming and J lost 9 bases, with 21 bases between them. This CDR3 region has 16 residues. Germline values: CDR1 KGHSH, CDR2 LQKENI. The CDR3 DNA is TGTGCCAGCTCTGATGACTTGGGGACTTCTGTTTCACCCCTCCACTTT. Protein: CASSDDLGTSVSPLHF.

The genes are TRBV28 and TRBJ2-7; maybe TRBD1 (5 bases). There are 16 residues in the CDR3. CDR1 and CDR2 from the germline V gene are MDHEN and SYDVKM. V was cut by 7 bases and J by 6 bases, with 25 bases left in between. CDR3 nucleotide sequence: TGTGCCAGCACCTATGGCCGGGTGGGGCGTCGGGTCGAGCAGTACTTC. Protein sequence: CASTYGRVGRRVEQYF.

The chain carries TRBV7-2 and TRBJ2-5, with 16 bases that match TRBD2. The junction had 9 bases not matched to a gene; V was cut back by 6 bases and J by 5 bases. The CDR3 is 17 amino acids. In germline, CDR1 is SGHTA, CDR2 FQGNSA. The CDR3 DNA reads TGTGCCAGCAGGACTGGGGGACTAGCGGGAGGGCCGGAGACCCAGTACTTC. This gives the protein CASRTGGLAGGPETQYF. Variable domain in full (rest from reference TRBV7-2 and TRBJ2-5): GAGVSQSPSNKVTEKGKDVELRCDPISGHTALYWYRQSLGQGLEFLIYFQGNSAPDKSGLPSDRFSAERTGGSVSTLTIQRTQQEDSAVYLCASRTGGLAGGPETQYFGPGTRLLVL.

The gene calls are TRBV2 and TRBJ2-5, with 11 bases aligning to TRBD2. CDR1 is SNHLY and CDR2 is FYNNEI in the germline V gene. There are 15 residues in the CDR3. After removal of 4 bases from V and 2 bases from J, the junction contained 3 bases not matched to a gene. The CDR3 nucleotides read TGTGCCAGCAGTGGGACTAGCGGGCTACAAGAGACCCAGTACTTC. As protein: CASSGTSGLQETQYF. The full variable domain, its missing parts supplied by reference TRBV2 and TRBJ2-5, is EPEVTQTPSHQVTQMGQEVILRCVPISNHLYFYWYRQILGQKVEFLVSFYNNEISEKSEIFDDQFSVERPDGSNFTLKIRSTKLEDSAMYFCASSGTSGLQETQYFGPGTRLLVL.

The rearrangement joins TRBV9 to TRBJ2-1; 12 positions agree with TRBD2. Germline V gene sequence: CDR1 SGDLS, CDR2 YYNGEE. The ends lost 0 bases at V and 8 bases at J; junction bases unmatched: 18. This CDR3 is built from 20 residues. The CDR3 reads CASSVGSPELAGGLGHEQFF. CDR3 DNA: TGTGCCAGCAGCGTAGGTTCCCCCGAGCTAGCGGGGGGGCTGGGCCATGAGCAGTTCTTC.

This chain connects TRBV10-3 to TRBJ1-5; D is undetermined. The CDR3 runs 14 residues. Germline loops: CDR1 ENHRY, CDR2 SYGVKD. V lost 3 bases and J lost 5, with 11 bases in between. The CDR3 region is CAISDTGGYQPQHF. CDR3 DNA sequence: TGTGCCATCAGTGACACCGGCGGTTATCAGCCCCAGCATTTT.

The V gene is TRBV7-2, the J gene TRBJ2-3, with unresolved D. CDR1 SGHTA and CDR2 FQGNSA come from the germline V gene. The CDR3 covers 12 residues. V was pared by 6 bases and J by 2 bases, with 6 bases between. In DNA form, the CDR3 reads TGTGCCAGCAGGGGCAACACAGATACGCAGTATTTT. Amino acids: CASRGNTDTQYF. Drawing the rest from reference TRBV7-2 and TRBJ2-3, the complete variable domain is GAGVSQSPSNKVTEKGKDVELRCDPISGHTALYWYRQSLGQGLEFLIYFQGNSAPDKSGLPSDRFSAERTGGSVSTLTIQRTQQEDSAVYLCASRGNTDTQYFGPGTRLTVL.